This T cell receptor (beta chain) emerged from a study of identical twins. Template switching (which added a universal primer site) was used, and cDNA carried unique molecular identifiers. TCRdb re-called the 5' RACE reads through MiXCR, storing one row per CDR3 protein. The sample lists more than 1.5 million distinct CDR3 sequences, 32% occurring once. The sample comprised cord blood. This TCR was recovered from a newborn girl in good health.

The CDR3 bases are TGTGCCAGCATGAGTAGGACAGGGTTAGGGAACACTGAAGCTTTCTTT. Translated, it gives CASMSRTGLGNTEAFF. This chain joins TRBV28 and TRBJ1-1, with TRBD1 matching over 8 bases. From germline, CDR1 is MDHEN and CDR2 SYDVKM. CDR3 size: 16 residues. V was pared by 7 bases and J by 1 base, with 11 bases of the junction left unmatched.